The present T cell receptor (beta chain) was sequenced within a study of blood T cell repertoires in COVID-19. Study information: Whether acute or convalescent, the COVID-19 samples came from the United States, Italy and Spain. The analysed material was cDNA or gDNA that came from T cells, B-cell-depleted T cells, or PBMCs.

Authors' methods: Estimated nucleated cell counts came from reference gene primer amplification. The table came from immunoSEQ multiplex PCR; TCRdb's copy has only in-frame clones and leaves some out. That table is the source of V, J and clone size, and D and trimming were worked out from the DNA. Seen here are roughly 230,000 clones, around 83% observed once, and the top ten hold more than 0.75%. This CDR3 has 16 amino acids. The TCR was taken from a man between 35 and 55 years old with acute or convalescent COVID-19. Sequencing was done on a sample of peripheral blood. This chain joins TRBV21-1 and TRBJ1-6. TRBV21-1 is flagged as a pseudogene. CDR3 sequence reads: CASSNSPRRGGSPLHF. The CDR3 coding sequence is TGTGCCAGCAGCAACTCCCCTCGACGCGGGGGTTCACCCCTCCACTTT.